The 14 T cell receptor beta chains in this list originate from one sample, sequenced in a study of CD8 T cells in Susac syndrome. With random hexamers, about 0.45 to 1 ug RNA was reverse transcribed. Each CDR3 protein is one row after TCRdb ran MiXCR on the immunoSEQ multiplex PCR reads. This sample has fewer than 200,000 distinct CDR3 sequences; 85% to 95% occur once, and the top ten carry around 0.11%. The sequencing input was CD4+ T cells from PBMCs. These receptors all come from a human donor with Susac syndrome.

The rearrangement joins TRBV5-6 to TRBJ2-1; the D is unclear. The CDR3 has 16 residues. Trimming stripped 4 bases from V and 6 bases from J, with 20 bases between. Germline CDR1 SGHDT, CDR2 YYEEEE. This CDR3 reads CASSLRGVVTINEQFF. The CDR3, as DNA: TGTGCCAGCAGCCTGCGAGGTGTTGTGACGATCAATGAGCAGTTCTTC.

The chain couples TRBV4-2 to TRBJ1-2; possibly TRBD1 for D (5 bases). The CDR3 has 15 residues. CDR1 is LGHNA and CDR2 is YNFKEQ in the germline V gene. Trimming shortened V by 5 bases and J by 3 bases, and 16 bases separated the two germline ends. The CDR3 sequence is CASSTLGLGDYGYTF. CDR3 nucleotide sequence: TGTGCCAGCAGCACCCTAGGGTTGGGGGACTATGGCTACACCTTC.

This clonotype was counted only a few times. The J gene is TRBJ2-3, the V gene TRBV4-1, with unresolved D. The germline V gene has CDR1 MGHRA and CDR2 YSYEKL. V gave up 1 base and J gave up 1 base, with 9 bases separating them. The CDR3 has 15 residues. This CDR3 reads CASSQADGRTDTQYF. The CDR3 nucleotides are TGCGCCAGCAGCCAAGCGGACGGACGCACAGATACGCAGTATTTT.

The chain employs TRBV15 and TRBJ2-7, with D tentatively TRBD1 (5 bases). The CDR3 consists of 14 residues. The germline V gene encodes CDR1 LNHNV and CDR2 YYDKDF (reference sequence). Trimming shortened V by 0 bases and J by 1 base, and 7 bases separated the two germline ends. In DNA form, the CDR3 reads TGTGCCACCAGCAGAGAAGGGGCGTCCTACGAGCAGTACTTC. This codes for CATSREGASYEQYF.

The rearrangement uses TRBV5-4 and TRBJ2-1; TRBD1 agrees at 11 bases. The CDR3 spans 15 residues. Germline V gives CDR1 SGHNT, CDR2 YYREEE (reference sequence). After removal of 6 bases from V and 4 bases from J, the junction contained 6 bases not matched to a gene. Here the CDR3 reads CASTGTGGQYNEQFF. The DNA for the CDR3 is TGTGCCAGCACCGGGACAGGGGGGCAATACAATGAGCAGTTCTTC.

This clonotype was seen more than once but under ten times. V usage is TRBV7-2 and J usage is TRBJ2-1, with a weak D call TRBD1 (6 bases). The CDR3 covers 13 residues. With 0 bases removed from V and 9 bases from J, the gap between germline ends came to 9 bases. Germline V gene data show CDR1 as SGHTA and CDR2 as FQGNSA. The CDR3 here is CASSLAHRAEQFF. CDR3 in DNA: TGTGCCAGCAGCTTAGCACACAGGGCTGAGCAGTTCTTC.

V is TRBV28 and J is TRBJ2-7, with D uncertain. Between the trimmed V and J ends, which lost 6 bases and 2 bases, there was a span of 11 bases. The germline V gene has CDR1 MDHEN and CDR2 SYDVKM. The CDR3 contains 13 residues. CDR3: CASRLSSTYEQYF. CDR3 sequence (DNA): TGTGCCAGCAGGTTGTCCTCCACCTACGAGCAGTACTTC. Based on the CDR3 plus reference TRBV28 and TRBJ2-7, the full variable domain is DVKVTQSSRYLVKRTGEKVFLECVQDMDHENMFWYRQDPGLGLRLIYFSYDVKMKEKGDIPEGYSVSREKKERFSLILESASTNQTSMYLCASRLSSTYEQYFGPGTRLTVT.

J is TRBJ1-1 and V is TRBV20-1, with TRBD1 matching over 7 bases. CDR3 length equals 14 residues. Germline CDR1 is DFQATT and CDR2 is SNEGSKA (reference sequence). Trimming removed 1 base from V and 4 bases from J; junction bases left unmatched: 6. CDR3 residues: CSARGEQGLTEAFF. As DNA, the CDR3 is TGCAGTGCTAGAGGAGAACAGGGGCTCACTGAAGCTTTCTTT.

V usage is TRBV29-1 and J usage is TRBJ1-2; no clear D. The CDR3 covers 10 residues. The V end was cut by 7 bases, the J end by 8 bases, with 11 bases between. Germline CDR1 SQVTM, CDR2 ANQGSEA. The CDR3 coding sequence is TGCAGCGCCTTGGAGGGCGGCTACACCTTC. It is translated as CSALEGGYTF.

This clonotype was recorded only once. This chain links TRBV29-1 with TRBJ2-5; D possibly corresponds to TRBD1 (6 bases). The V end lost 5 bases, the J end lost 2 bases, and 9 bases lay between the germline ends. Germline CDR1 reads SQVTM; CDR2 reads ANQGSEA. The CDR3 totals 12 residues. CDR3 protein: CSVTGLQETQYF. In nucleotides, the CDR3 is TGCAGCGTTACAGGGCTTCAAGAGACCCAGTACTTC.

The chain has TRBV12-3 or TRBV12-4 and TRBJ2-2, with 9 bases aligning to TRBD2. After removal of 7 bases from V and 3 bases from J, the junction contained 9 bases not matched to a gene. The CDR3 totals 16 residues. The CDR3 sequence: CASTPSAGGDTGELFF. Here the CDR3 DNA reads TGTGCCAGCACCCCCTCGGCGGGGGGGGACACCGGGGAGCTGTTTTTT.

This rearrangement joins TRBV12-3 or TRBV12-4 to TRBJ2-2; 7 bases agree with TRBD1. The V and J ends lost 6 bases and 0 bases, in that order; junction bases with no gene match: 4. The CDR3 is 15 residues long. In DNA form, the CDR3 reads TGTGCCAGCAGCGGGGACAGCCCGAACACCGGGGAGCTGTTTTTT. This gives the protein CASSGDSPNTGELFF.

V gene TRBV4-2 combines with J gene TRBJ1-2; TRBD1 matches 9 bases. In germline, CDR1 is LGHNA, CDR2 YNFKEQ. The CDR3 contains 16 residues. The V gene end was trimmed by 0 bases and the J gene end by 10 bases; junction bases not matched to a gene: 12. The CDR3 sequence: CASSQDDTGGNYLYTF. DNA for the CDR3: TGTGCCAGCAGCCAAGATGACACAGGGGGCAACTATCTCTACACCTTC.

This clonotype was found once. The V call is TRBV20-1, the J call TRBJ1-4, with D perhaps TRBD1 (5 bases). The CDR3 is made up of 16 amino acids. Germline loops: CDR1 DFQATT, CDR2 SNEGSKA (reference sequence). Trimming took 5 bases from V and 0 from J, leaving 16 bases between them. Here the CDR3 DNA reads TGCAGTGCTCCCCGGCGGGACCGAACAACTAATGAAAAACTGTTTTTT. This sequence encodes CSAPRRDRTTNEKLFF.